A selection of T cell receptor beta chains follows, all from one sample in a study of T-cell memory formation after mild COVID-19. Each CDR3 protein gets one entry after TCRdb re-called the 5' RACE reads with MiXCR. This sample has roughly 400,000 distinct CDR3 sequences, with 15% to 20% found just once. The material sequenced was PBMCs or a T cell subset sorted from them (not recorded which). The receptors originated from a man aged 18 to 35 who had mild COVID-19 (a few samples of this study predate the infection). Cell type and time point are not known. The CDR3 runs from the conserved cysteine through the conserved F or W. D genes are given only for firm matches. Size values are once, few and many counts, or a class for expanded clones, and some rows have none.

D,size,V,J,DNA,CDR3
-,many,TRBV27,TRBJ2-7,TGTGCCAGCAGCCCTCAAGGGGCTCTCAACGAGCAGTACTTC,CASSPQGALNEQYF
-,many,TRBV20-1,TRBJ1-1,TGCAGTGCTCAAGGACAGCGACAGTACACTGAAGCTTTCTTT,CSAQGQRQYTEAFF
-,-,TRBV24-1,TRBJ2-5,TGTGCCACCAGTTCCAGCAAGACCCAAGAGACCCAGTACTTC,CATSSSKTQETQYF
-,few,TRBV29-1,TRBJ2-7,TGCAGCGTTGAGTCGGCGGGACAGTCCACCTACGAGCAGTACTTC,CSVESAGQSTYEQYF
-,-,TRBV4-3,TRBJ2-2,TGCGCCAGCAGCCAAGCTAGGGCTACCGGGGAGCTGTTTTTT,CASSQARATGELFF
TRBD2,few,TRBV6-6,TRBJ2-7,TGTGCCAGCAGTTACTCCCCGGGGAGGGGCTACGAGCAGTACTTC,CASSYSPGRGYEQYF
-,-,TRBV6-5,TRBJ1-1,TGTGCCAGCAGTTACTCGCGGGGGGGGTACACTGAAGCTTTCTTT,CASSYSRGGYTEAFF
-,few,TRBV2,TRBJ2-3,TGTGCCAGCCTATCAGGAGATACGCAGTATTTT,CASLSGDTQYF
-,few,TRBV7-9,TRBJ1-1,TGTGCCAGCAGCTTAGTGTCCATGGAAGACACTGAAGCTTTCTTT,CASSLVSMEDTEAFF
TRBD2,many,TRBV6-2/TRBV6-3,TRBJ2-5,TGTGCCAGCAGTTCGACTAGCGGGGGGTTACAAGAGACCCAGTACTTC,CASSSTSGGLQETQYF
-,-,TRBV6-5,TRBJ1-2,TGTGCCAGCACCCTCGCTTGGCCGGGAAGGGACTATGGCTACACCTTC,CASTLAWPGRDYGYTF
-,many,TRBV7-2,TRBJ1-4,TGTGCCAGCAGTCCTACCGCAACTAATGAAAAACTGTTTTTT,CASSPTATNEKLFF
-,-,TRBV7-9,TRBJ1-1,TGTGCCAGCAACAACGAAAGGACATCGAACACTGAAGCTTTCTTT,CASNNERTSNTEAFF
-,few,TRBV5-1,TRBJ2-5,TGCGCCAGCAGCTTGTCCGATTCCAATGTTCCGGAGACCCAGTACTTC,CASSLSDSNVPETQYF
-,-,TRBV6-2/TRBV6-3,TRBJ1-5,TGTGCCAGCAGTCCACAGGAGTCCCAGCCCCAGCATTTT,CASSPQESQPQHF
-,-,TRBV6-5,TRBJ1-1,TGTGCCAGCAGTTCCCTCCCCGCCACTGAAGCTTTCTTT,CASSSLPATEAFF
-,few,TRBV28,TRBJ2-4,TGTGCCAGCACCAGGGGTGGAGGGGCCAAAAACATTCAGTACTTC,CASTRGGGAKNIQYF
TRBD1,few,TRBV6-1,TRBJ2-7,TGTGCCAGCAGTGAAGCACCCATGACAGGGTCCCTATACTACGAGCAGTACTTC,CASSEAPMTGSLYYEQYF
-,-,TRBV5-1,TRBJ1-2,TGCGCCAGCAGCTTGGGAGGGGCAGACGGCTACACCTTC,CASSLGGADGYTF
-,many,TRBV12-3/TRBV12-4,TRBJ2-3,TGTGCCAGCAGTCCAGGGGGGCCTAGCACAGATACGCAGTATTTT,CASSPGGPSTDTQYF